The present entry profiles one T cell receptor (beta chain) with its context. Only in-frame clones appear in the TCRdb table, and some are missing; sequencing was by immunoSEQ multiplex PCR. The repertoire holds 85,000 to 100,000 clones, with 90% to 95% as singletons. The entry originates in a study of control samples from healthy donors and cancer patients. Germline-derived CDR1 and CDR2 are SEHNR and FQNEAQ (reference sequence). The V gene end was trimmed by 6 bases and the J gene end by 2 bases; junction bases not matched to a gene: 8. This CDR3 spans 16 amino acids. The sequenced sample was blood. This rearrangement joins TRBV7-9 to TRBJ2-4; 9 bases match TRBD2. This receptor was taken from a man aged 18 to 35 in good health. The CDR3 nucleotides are TGTGCCAGCAGAAAGACCGGGACTAGCACCAAAAACATTCAGTACTTC. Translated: CASRKTGTSTKNIQYF.